The clone carrying this TCR beta chain is judged medium-sized (0.01 to 0.1%). The sample comes from a study of low-dose radiotherapy and immunotherapy resistance in tumors. In the study overall: Cohort 1 was given 0.5 Gy per fraction every 2 weeks, for 6.5 Gy total. Nivolumab was given to patients as a 240 mg flat dose every two weeks, and ipilimumab at 1 mg/kg every six weeks. Both were delivered intravenously.

Primers targeting TRAV and TRBV primed first-strand cDNA, covering alpha and beta chains. Both a constant-region primer and a V-primer adapter served to amplify TCRs across around 20 PCR cycles. The mRNA that was isolated underwent amplification by in vitro transcription. Each CDR3 protein gets one entry after TCRdb re-called the reads with MiXCR. The sample yields 35,000 to 45,000 distinct CDR3 sequences, around 30% seen once. The CDR3 is 13 amino acids. V was trimmed by 0 bases and J by 7 bases, leaving 7 bases between them. CDR1 and CDR2 (germline): MNHEY, SVGEGT. Specified time point: before trial treatment. Donors received a regimen that comprised nivolumab, ipilimumab, aspirin, low-dose cyclophosphamide and low-dose radiotherapy.

The sequenced sample was PBMCs, obtained before treatment. The V call is TRBV6-2 or TRBV6-3, the J call TRBJ2-4, with D unresolved. The source is a male donor with gallbladder cancer. CDR3 bases: TGTGCCAGCAGTTACTCGGCCAGGAACATTCAGTACTTC. This encodes CASSYSARNIQYF.